This passage covers 16 T cell receptor beta chains from one sample sequenced in a study of OX40 agonist ivuxolimab in advanced cancers. This table comes from immunoSEQ multiplex PCR, and its TCRdb copy is limited to in-frame clones, with some not included. The sample comprises 65,000 to 70,000 clones, roughly 90% of which are singletons, and about 10% rests with the top ten. The sample here was CD4+ or CD8+ T cells sorted from blood, taken in a trial of the OX40 agonist ivuxolimab. The source of these receptors is an adult with an advanced solid tumor such as melanoma, head and neck, liver or kidney cancer.

The J gene is TRBJ1-1, the V gene TRBV4-3; D remains unclear. CDR1 and CDR2 (germline): LGHNA, YSLEER. The CDR3 covers 14 residues. Between the trimmed V and J ends, which lost 2 bases and 0 bases, there was a span of 7 bases. This chain's CDR3 is CASSQRGLNTEAFF. CDR3 nucleotides: TGCGCCAGCAGCCAAAGAGGGCTGAACACTGAAGCTTTCTTT.

This chain uses TRBV6-6 with TRBJ1-5; D gene ambiguous. V lost 5 bases and J 5 bases, leaving 16 bases between the germline ends. This CDR3 has 15 residues. CDR1 and CDR2 (germline): MNHNY, SVGAGI (reference sequence). CDR3 nucleotides: TGTGCCAGCAGTCCTAACACAGACGGGGATCAGCCCCAGCATTTT. This gives the protein CASSPNTDGDQPQHF.

CDR3 amino acids: CASSEAGDYNEQFF. As DNA, the CDR3 is TGTGCCAGCAGTGAGGCGGGGGACTACAATGAGCAGTTCTTC. The chain carries TRBV25-1 and TRBJ2-1; TRBD2 aligns across 7 bases. Germline CDR1 reads MGHDK; CDR2 reads SYGVNS. The ends lost 3 bases at V and 3 bases at J; junction bases unmatched: 2. The CDR3 extends over 14 amino acids. The full variable domain, completed using reference TRBV25-1 and TRBJ2-1, is EADIYQTPRYLVIGTGKKITLECSQTMGHDKMYWYQQDPGMELHLIHYSYGVNSTEKGDLSSESTVSRIRTEHFPLTLESARPSHTSQYLCASSEAGDYNEQFFGPGTRLTVL.

The chain carries TRBV6-4 and TRBJ2-2; TRBD1 matches at 7 bases. The germline V gene has CDR1 MRHNA and CDR2 SNTAGT. The CDR3 covers 16 residues. The V gene end was trimmed by 3 bases and the J gene end by 3 bases; junction bases not matched to a gene: 7. CDR3 in DNA: TGTGCCAGCAGTGAGCAAGGACAGGCATACACCGGGGAGCTGTTTTTT. It yields the protein CASSEQGQAYTGELFF.

The genes are TRBV5-1 and TRBJ2-5, with TRBD2 matching over 12 bases. There are 16 residues in the CDR3. V was pared by 5 bases and J by 4 bases, with 9 bases of the junction left unmatched. Germline loops: CDR1 SGHRS, CDR2 YFSETQ. CDR3 nucleotide sequence: TGCGCCAGCAGTAAAGGACTAGCGGGATATGGAGAGACCCAGTACTTC. It specifies CASSKGLAGYGETQYF.

The chain joins TRBV6-4 to TRBJ2-7, with TRBD2 matching 9 bases. From germline, CDR1 is MRHNA and CDR2 SNTAGT. The CDR3 runs to 15 residues. With V trimmed by 2 bases and J by 9 bases, 11 bases remained unmatched. CDR3 sequence: CASSDPLQREAPQYF. CDR3 in DNA: TGTGCCAGCAGTGACCCCCTCCAGCGGGAGGCGCCGCAGTACTTC.

The chain employs TRBV25-1 and TRBJ2-1; the D gene could be TRBD1 or TRBD2 (6 bases each). CDR3 length: 18 amino acids. The germline V and J ends were trimmed by 4 bases and 4 bases, with 23 bases remaining between them. CDR1 is MGHDK, CDR2 SYGVNS, per germline. Written as DNA, the CDR3 is TGTGCCAGCAGTGTCAGCGGAGGACGGGGGCAGGCGTACAATGAGCAGTTCTTC. This encodes CASSVSGGRGQAYNEQFF. Using reference TRBV25-1 and TRBJ2-1 for the parts outside the CDR3, the full variable domain is EADIYQTPRYLVIGTGKKITLECSQTMGHDKMYWYQQDPGMELHLIHYSYGVNSTEKGDLSSESTVSRIRTEHFPLTLESARPSHTSQYLCASSVSGGRGQAYNEQFFGPGTRLTVL.

CDR3 loop: CSVEYRTENTQYF. CDR3 DNA: TGCAGCGTTGAATATAGGACAGAAAATACGCAGTATTTT. The genes are TRBV29-1 and TRBJ2-3; tentatively, D is TRBD1 (6 bases). The CDR3 loop spans 13 amino acids. Germline loops: CDR1 SQVTM, CDR2 ANQGSEA. V was pared by 2 bases and J by 7 bases, with 13 bases between.

The chain links TRBV11-2 to TRBJ1-1; no reliable D call. Between the trimmed V and J ends, which lost 3 bases and 7 bases, there was a span of 12 bases. In germline, CDR1 is SGHAT, CDR2 FQNNGV. The CDR3 loop spans 13 amino acids. The chain's CDR3 is CASSFDGAGEAFF. Written as DNA, the CDR3 is TGTGCCAGCAGCTTCGATGGCGCAGGTGAAGCTTTCTTT.

The count of this clone is one. This chain links TRBV10-3 with TRBJ2-7; possible D gene TRBD1, 6 bases. Looked up from germline, CDR1 is ENHRY and CDR2 is SYGVKD. The CDR3 covers 12 residues. V was pared by 9 bases and J by 0 bases, with 9 bases between. DNA of the CDR3: TGTGCCATACGGGACAACTCCTACGAGCAGTACTTC. This codes for CAIRDNSYEQYF.

CDR3 in DNA: TGTGCCAGTAGACCTACCGGGGGCGGCGAGCAGTACTTC. Residues: CASRPTGGGEQYF. The chain joins TRBV19 to TRBJ2-7; D may correspond to TRBD1 or TRBD2 (6 bases each). This CDR3 region has 13 residues. Germline CDR1 is LNHDA and CDR2 is SQIVND (reference sequence). The V end was cut by 6 bases, the J end by 6 bases, with 15 bases between.

The chain is built from TRBV25-1 and TRBJ1-4, with D maybe TRBD1 (5 bases). Trimming stripped 1 base from V and 8 bases from J, with 14 bases between. The CDR3 contains 15 residues. The germline gives CDR1 MGHDK, CDR2 SYGVNS. DNA of the CDR3: TGTGCCAGCAGTGAATTGAGGCCAGGGAGCGAAAAACTGTTTTTT. It is translated as CASSELRPGSEKLFF.

This clone was counted a few times. The V call is TRBV7-9, the J call TRBJ1-1, with TRBD1 matching over 10 bases. V lost 5 bases to trimming and J lost 8 bases; unmatched junction nucleotides: 5. Germline V gene data show CDR1 as SEHNR and CDR2 as FQNEAQ (reference sequence). The CDR3 is 13 amino acids. The CDR3 bases are TGTGCCAGCAGCAGCGGGACAGGGGCCGAAGCTTTCTTT. Its protein is CASSSGTGAEAFF.

This chain connects TRBV19 to TRBJ2-1; TRBD2 matches 9 bases. J lost 2 bases, V lost 5 bases, and 4 bases had no gene match. Per the germline V gene, CDR1 is LNHDA and CDR2 is SQIVND (reference sequence). The CDR3 totals 15 residues. The CDR3 loop reads CASSRASGTYNEQFF. Here the CDR3 DNA reads TGTGCCAGTAGTCGGGCTAGCGGGACCTACAATGAGCAGTTCTTC.

The gene calls are TRBV30 and TRBJ2-3, with a possible D match to TRBD2 (7 bases). Trimming took off 3 bases at V and 4 bases at J, with 14 bases between the two ends. Germline V gene data show CDR1 as GTSNPN and CDR2 as SVGIG (reference sequence). The CDR3 is 14 amino acids. As DNA, the CDR3 is TGTGCCTGGAGGGTGGGGGGGGGCGCAGATACGCAGTATTTT. This gives the protein CAWRVGGGADTQYF. Variable domain in full (rest from reference TRBV30 and TRBJ2-3): SQTIHQWPATLVQPVGSPLSLECTVEGTSNPNLYWYRQAAGRGLQLLFYSVGIGQISSEVPQNLSASRPQDRQFILSSKKLLLSDSGFYLCAWRVGGGADTQYFGPGTRLTVL.

V usage is TRBV6-6 and J usage is TRBJ2-7; D gene uncertain. The ends were cut back, 8 bases at V and 3 bases at J, with 14 bases in the middle. Germline CDR1 and CDR2: MNHNY and SVGAGI (reference sequence). This CDR3 is 13 amino acids long. The CDR3 is CASRLLPHYEQYF. In nucleotides, the CDR3 is TGTGCCAGCCGATTACTCCCGCACTACGAGCAGTACTTC.